The 6 T cell receptor beta chains below come from one sample, sequenced in a study of cytomegalovirus exposure and HLA in healthy donors (dated 2017 in TCRdb). Library preparation employed the immunoSEQ multiplex PCR assay. The multiplex PCR relied on a mix of 60 forward primers for TCR Vbeta segments and 13 reverse primers for TCR Jbeta segments. The immuneACCESS repertoire file appears here via TCRdb, limited to in-frame rearrangements. These files lack a portion of the clones; in checked studies, under half of the deficit traces to unresolved V genes, and the cause of the others is not known. For this sample the table gives 150,000 to 200,000 clones, of which approximately 86% were detected only once. The ten largest make up around 1.5% of the sample. Specimen: PBMCs. These receptors were taken from a male donor in good health and CMV-seronegative.

This clone was counted only a few times. V and J are TRBV15 and TRBJ1-5; 7 bases match TRBD1. Trimming took 6 bases from V and 5 from J; bases not matched to a gene: 10. This CDR3 contains 15 residues. Germline V gene data show CDR1 as LNHNV and CDR2 as YYDKDF (reference sequence). CDR3 DNA: TGTGCCACCAGAAAGATTGACAGGGTGGATCAGCCCCAGCATTTT. Its protein is CATRKIDRVDQPQHF.

This clone came up a few times. The genes are TRBV11-3 and TRBJ2-3; 8 bases are shared with TRBD2. Germline V CDR1 and CDR2: SGHNT, YENEEA. V lost 2 bases and J lost 5; bases outside the gene matches: 6. The CDR3 totals 15 residues. The CDR3 region is CASSLRSGGGDTQYF. The DNA for the CDR3 is TGTGCCAGCAGCTTACGAAGCGGGGGCGGAGATACGCAGTATTTT.

This chain links TRBV7-8 with TRBJ1-2, with D hard to call. Trimming cost V 1 base and J 5 bases, with 5 bases left between them. CDR3 length equals 12 residues. Germline V gene sequence: CDR1 SGHVS, CDR2 FQNEAQ. The CDR3 DNA sequence: TGTGCCAGCAGCTTAGGTCATTATGGCTACACCTTC. It specifies CASSLGHYGYTF.

The chain uses TRBV14 and TRBJ2-6; weak D call: TRBD1 (6 bases). There are 16 residues in the CDR3. The V end lost 0 bases, the J end lost 3 bases, and 9 bases lay between the germline ends. Looked up from germline, CDR1 is SGHDN and CDR2 is FVKESK. The CDR3 reads CASSQDWGLGANVLTF. In DNA form, the CDR3 reads TGTGCCAGCAGCCAAGATTGGGGGCTTGGGGCCAACGTCCTGACTTTC.

This chain joins TRBV5-1 and TRBJ2-3; 9 nucleotides line up with TRBD1. With V trimmed by 4 bases and J by 3 bases, 15 bases remained unmatched. The V gene's germline CDR1 is SGHRS and CDR2 YFSETQ. The CDR3 is 18 residues long. The CDR3 here is CASSRTGPGTGITDTQYF. In DNA form, the CDR3 reads TGCGCCAGCAGCCGAACGGGTCCCGGGACAGGGATTACAGATACGCAGTATTTT.

The table lists this clone with a few counts. The V call is TRBV6-6, the J call TRBJ2-3; 7 bases align to TRBD2. CDR3 size: 16 residues. Germline CDR1 and CDR2: MNHNY and SVGAGI (reference sequence). Losses at the gene ends were 5 bases for V and 6 bases for J; bases not matched to a gene: 14. The CDR3 loop is CASSALGTTTQDTQYF. For the CDR3, the DNA is TGTGCCAGCAGTGCTCTGGGGACTACCACCCAGGATACGCAGTATTTT.